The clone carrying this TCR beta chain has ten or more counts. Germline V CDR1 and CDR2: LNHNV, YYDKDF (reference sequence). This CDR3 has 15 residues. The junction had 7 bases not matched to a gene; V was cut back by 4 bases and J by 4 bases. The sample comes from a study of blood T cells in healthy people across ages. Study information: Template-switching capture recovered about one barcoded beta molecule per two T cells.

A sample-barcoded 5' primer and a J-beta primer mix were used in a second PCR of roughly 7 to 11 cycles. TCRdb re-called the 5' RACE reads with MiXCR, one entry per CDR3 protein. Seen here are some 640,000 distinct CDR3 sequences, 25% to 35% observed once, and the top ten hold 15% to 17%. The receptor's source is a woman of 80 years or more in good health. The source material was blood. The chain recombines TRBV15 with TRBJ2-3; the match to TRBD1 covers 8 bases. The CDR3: CATSISLTGADTQYF. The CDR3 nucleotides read TGTGCCACCAGCATTTCCCTGACAGGGGCAGATACGCAGTATTTT.